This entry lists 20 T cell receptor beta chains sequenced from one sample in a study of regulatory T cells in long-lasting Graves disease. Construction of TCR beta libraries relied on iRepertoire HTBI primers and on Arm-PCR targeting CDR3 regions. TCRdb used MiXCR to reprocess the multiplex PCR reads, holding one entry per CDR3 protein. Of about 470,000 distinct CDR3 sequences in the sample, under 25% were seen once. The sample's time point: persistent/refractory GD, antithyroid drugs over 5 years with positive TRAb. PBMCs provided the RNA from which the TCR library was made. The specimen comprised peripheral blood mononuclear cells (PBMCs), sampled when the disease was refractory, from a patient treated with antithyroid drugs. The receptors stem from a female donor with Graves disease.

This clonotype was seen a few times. Here the CDR3 DNA reads TGTGCCAGCAGCTTAGTAGGGGGACAGAGGAACACTGAAGCTTTCTTT. Its translation: CASSLVGGQRNTEAFF. The V and J genes are TRBV7-9 and TRBJ1-1; 7 bases line up with TRBD1. V was clipped by 1 base and J by 1 base; unmatched bases: 6. The CDR3 is made up of 16 amino acids. Per the germline V gene, CDR1 is SEHNR and CDR2 is FQNEAQ (reference sequence).

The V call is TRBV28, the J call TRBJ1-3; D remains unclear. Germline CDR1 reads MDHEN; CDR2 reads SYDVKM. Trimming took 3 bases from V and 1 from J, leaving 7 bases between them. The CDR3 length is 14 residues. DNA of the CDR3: TGTGCCAGCAGTTTCGGCAGGTCTGGAAACACCATATATTTT. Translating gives CASSFGRSGNTIYF.

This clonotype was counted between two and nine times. CDR3: CGAGKAKNIQYF. CDR3 in DNA: TGTGGGGCGGGAAAAGCCAAAAACATTCAGTACTTC. The rearrangement links TRBV3-1 to TRBJ2-4; perhaps TRBD2 as D (6 bases). The CDR3 consists of 12 residues. CDR1 and CDR2 from the germline V gene are LGHDT and YNNKEL (reference sequence).

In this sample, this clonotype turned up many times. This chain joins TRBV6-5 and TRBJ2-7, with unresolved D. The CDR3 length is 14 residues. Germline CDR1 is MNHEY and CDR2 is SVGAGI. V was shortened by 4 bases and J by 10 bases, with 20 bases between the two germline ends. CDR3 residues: CASSSARASRQQYF. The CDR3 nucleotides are TGTGCCAGCAGTTCCGCTCGTGCTTCCAGGCAACAGTACTTC.

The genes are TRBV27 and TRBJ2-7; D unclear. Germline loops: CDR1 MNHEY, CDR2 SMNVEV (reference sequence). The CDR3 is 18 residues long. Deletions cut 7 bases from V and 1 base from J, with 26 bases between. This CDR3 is CASTPSRRFQFSSYEQYF. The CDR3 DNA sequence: TGTGCCAGCACCCCGTCTCGGCGTTTTCAATTTTCTTCCTACGAGCAGTACTTC.

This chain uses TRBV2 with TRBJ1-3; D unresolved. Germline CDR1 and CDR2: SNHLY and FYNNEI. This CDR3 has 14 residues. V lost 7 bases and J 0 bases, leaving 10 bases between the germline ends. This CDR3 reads CASTGGSSGNTIYF. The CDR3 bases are TGTGCCAGCACGGGAGGGAGCTCTGGAAACACCATATATTTT.

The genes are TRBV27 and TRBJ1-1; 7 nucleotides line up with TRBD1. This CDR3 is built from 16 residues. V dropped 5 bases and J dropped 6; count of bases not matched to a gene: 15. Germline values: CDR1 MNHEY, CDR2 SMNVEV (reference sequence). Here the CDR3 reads CASSLRGQVGRAEAFF. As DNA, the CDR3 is TGTGCCAGCAGTCTCCGTGGACAGGTCGGAAGGGCTGAAGCTTTCTTT.

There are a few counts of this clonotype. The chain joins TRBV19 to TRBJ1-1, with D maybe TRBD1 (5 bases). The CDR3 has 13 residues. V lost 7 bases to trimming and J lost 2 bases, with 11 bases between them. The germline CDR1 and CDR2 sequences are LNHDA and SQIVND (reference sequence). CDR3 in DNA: TGTGCCAGTAAGCGGACACCTAACACTGAAGCTTTCTTT. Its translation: CASKRTPNTEAFF.

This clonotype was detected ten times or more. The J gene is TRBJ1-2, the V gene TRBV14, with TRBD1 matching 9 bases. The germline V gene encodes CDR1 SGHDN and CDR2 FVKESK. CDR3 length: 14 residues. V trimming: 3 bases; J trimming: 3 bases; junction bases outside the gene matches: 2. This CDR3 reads CASSQGTGYYGYTF. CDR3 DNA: TGTGCCAGCAGCCAGGGGACAGGGTACTATGGCTACACCTTC. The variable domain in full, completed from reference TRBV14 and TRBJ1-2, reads EAGVTQFPSHSVIEKGQTVTLRCDPISGHDNLYWYRRVMGKEIKFLLHFVKESKQDESGMPNNRFLAERTGGTYSTLKVQPAELEDSGVYFCASSQGTGYYGYTFGSGTRLTVV.

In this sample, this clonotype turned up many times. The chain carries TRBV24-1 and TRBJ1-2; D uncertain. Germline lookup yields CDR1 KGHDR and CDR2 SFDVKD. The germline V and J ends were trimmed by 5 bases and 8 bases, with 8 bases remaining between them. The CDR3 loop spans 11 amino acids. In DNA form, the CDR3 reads TGTGCCACCAGTGGGCTGGGGGGCTACACCTTC. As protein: CATSGLGGYTF.

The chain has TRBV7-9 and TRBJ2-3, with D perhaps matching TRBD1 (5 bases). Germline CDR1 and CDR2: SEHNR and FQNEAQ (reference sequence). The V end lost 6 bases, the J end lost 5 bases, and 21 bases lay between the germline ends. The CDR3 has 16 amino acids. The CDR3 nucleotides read TGTGCCAGCAGTTTGGGTGGGCAGGGCCGGATAGATACGCAGTATTTT. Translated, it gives CASSLGGQGRIDTQYF.

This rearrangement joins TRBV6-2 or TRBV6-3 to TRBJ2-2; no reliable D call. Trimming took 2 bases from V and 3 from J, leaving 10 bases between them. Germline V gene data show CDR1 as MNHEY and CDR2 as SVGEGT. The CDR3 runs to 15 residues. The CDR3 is CASSYEGWDTGELFF. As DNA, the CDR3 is TGTGCCAGCAGTTACGAAGGGTGGGACACCGGGGAGCTGTTTTTT.

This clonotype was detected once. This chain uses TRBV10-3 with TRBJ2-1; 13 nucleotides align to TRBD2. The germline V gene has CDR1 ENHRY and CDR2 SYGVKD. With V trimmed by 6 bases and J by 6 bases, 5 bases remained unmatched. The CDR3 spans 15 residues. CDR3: CAIREGLAGINEQFF. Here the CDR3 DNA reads TGTGCCATCAGGGAGGGACTAGCGGGAATCAATGAGCAGTTCTTC.

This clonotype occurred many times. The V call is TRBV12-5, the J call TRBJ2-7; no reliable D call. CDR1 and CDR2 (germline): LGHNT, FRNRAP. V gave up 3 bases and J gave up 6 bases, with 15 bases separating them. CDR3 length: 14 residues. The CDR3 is CASGFRSPSVEQYF. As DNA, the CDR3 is TGTGCTAGTGGTTTCAGGAGTCCGAGTGTCGAGCAGTACTTC.

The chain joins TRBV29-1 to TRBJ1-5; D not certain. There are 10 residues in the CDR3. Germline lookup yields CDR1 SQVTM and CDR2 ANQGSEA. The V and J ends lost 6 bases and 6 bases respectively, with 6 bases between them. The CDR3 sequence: CSVLGQPQHF. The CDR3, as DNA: TGCAGCGTGCTCGGTCAGCCCCAGCATTTT. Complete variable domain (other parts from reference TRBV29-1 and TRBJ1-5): SAVISQKPSRDICQRGTSLTIQCQVDSQVTMMFWYRQQPGQSLTLIATANQGSEATYESGFVIDKFPISRPNLTFSTLTVSNMSPEDSSIYLCSVLGQPQHFGDGTRLSIL.

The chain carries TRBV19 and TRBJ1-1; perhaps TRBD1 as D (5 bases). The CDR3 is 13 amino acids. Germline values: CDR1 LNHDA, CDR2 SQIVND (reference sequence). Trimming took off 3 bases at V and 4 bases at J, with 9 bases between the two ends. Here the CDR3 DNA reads TGTGCCAGTAGTATGTACGGGGGCACTGAAGCTTTCTTT. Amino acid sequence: CASSMYGGTEAFF.

In DNA form, the CDR3 reads TGTGCCAGCAGCTTAGAGGCCGGCCTGCCTAGGAGTTACACCGGGGAGCTGTTTTTT. Its protein is CASSLEAGLPRSYTGELFF. The V and J genes are TRBV7-6 and TRBJ2-2; D is unclear. Germline lookup yields CDR1 SGHVS and CDR2 FNYEAQ. The V gene lost 1 base and the J gene lost 3 bases, with 21 bases spanning the gap. This CDR3 has 19 amino acids. The variable domain in full, completed from reference TRBV7-6 and TRBJ2-2, reads GAGVSQSPRYKVTKRGQDVALRCDPISGHVSLYWYRQALGQGPEFLTYFNYEAQQDKSGLPNDRFSAERPEGSISTLTIQRTEQRDSAMYRCASSLEAGLPRSYTGELFFGEGSRLTVL.

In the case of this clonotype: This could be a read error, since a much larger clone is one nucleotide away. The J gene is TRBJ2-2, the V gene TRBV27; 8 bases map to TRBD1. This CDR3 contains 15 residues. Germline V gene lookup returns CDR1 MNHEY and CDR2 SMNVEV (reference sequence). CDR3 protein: CASRADRVDTGGLFF. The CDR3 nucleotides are TGTGCCAGCAGGGCGGACAGGGTGGACACCGGGGGGCTGTTTTTT.

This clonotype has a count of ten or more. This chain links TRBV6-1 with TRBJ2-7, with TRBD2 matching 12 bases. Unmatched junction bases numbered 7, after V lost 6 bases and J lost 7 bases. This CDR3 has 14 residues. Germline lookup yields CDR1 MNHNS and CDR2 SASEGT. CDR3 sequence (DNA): TGTGCCAGCAGACGACTAGCGGGAGCGGGGGAGCAGTACTTC. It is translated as CASRRLAGAGEQYF.

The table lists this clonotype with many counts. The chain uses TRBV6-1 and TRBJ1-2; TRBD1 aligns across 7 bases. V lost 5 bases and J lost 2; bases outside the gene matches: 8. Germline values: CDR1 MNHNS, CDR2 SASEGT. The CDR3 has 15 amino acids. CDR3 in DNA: TGTGCCAGCAGTAAAGTCAACAGGGGAAACTATGGCTACACCTTC. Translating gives CASSKVNRGNYGYTF.